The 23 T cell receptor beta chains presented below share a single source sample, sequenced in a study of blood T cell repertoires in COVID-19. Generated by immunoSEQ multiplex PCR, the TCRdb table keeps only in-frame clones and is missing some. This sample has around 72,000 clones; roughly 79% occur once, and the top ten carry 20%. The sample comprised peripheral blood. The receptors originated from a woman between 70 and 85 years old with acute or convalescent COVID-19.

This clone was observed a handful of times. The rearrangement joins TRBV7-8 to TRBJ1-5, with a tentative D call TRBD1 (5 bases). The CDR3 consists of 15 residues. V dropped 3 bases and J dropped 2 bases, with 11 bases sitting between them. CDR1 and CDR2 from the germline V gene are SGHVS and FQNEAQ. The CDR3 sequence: CASSFTRVGNQPQHF. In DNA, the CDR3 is TGTGCCAGCAGCTTCACCAGGGTGGGCAATCAGCCCCAGCATTTT. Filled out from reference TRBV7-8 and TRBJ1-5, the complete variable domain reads GAGVSQSPRYKVAKRGQDVALRCDPISGHVSLFWYQQALGQGPEFLTYFQNEAQLDKSGLPSDRFFAERPEGSVSTLKIQRTQQEDSAVYLCASSFTRVGNQPQHFGDGTRLSIL.

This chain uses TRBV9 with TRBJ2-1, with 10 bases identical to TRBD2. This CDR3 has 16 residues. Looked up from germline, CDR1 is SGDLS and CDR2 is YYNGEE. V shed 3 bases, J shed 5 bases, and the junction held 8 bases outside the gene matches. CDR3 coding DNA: TGTGCCAGCAGCGCCTCCGGACTAGCGGTGAACAATGAGCAGTTCTTC. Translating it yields CASSASGLAVNNEQFF.

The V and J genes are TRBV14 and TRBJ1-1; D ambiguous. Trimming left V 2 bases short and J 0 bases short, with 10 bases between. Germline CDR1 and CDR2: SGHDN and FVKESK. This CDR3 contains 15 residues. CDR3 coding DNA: TGTGCCAGCAGCCAAATTCGGCAGGTGAACACTGAAGCTTTCTTT. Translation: CASSQIRQVNTEAFF.

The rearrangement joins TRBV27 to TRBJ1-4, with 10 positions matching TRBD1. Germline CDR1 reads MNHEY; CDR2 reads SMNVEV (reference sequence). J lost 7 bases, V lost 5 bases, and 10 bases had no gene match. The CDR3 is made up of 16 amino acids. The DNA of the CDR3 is TGTGCCAGCAGTGAGATCGGACAGGGGGAGGGTGAAAAACTGTTTTTT. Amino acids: CASSEIGQGEGEKLFF.

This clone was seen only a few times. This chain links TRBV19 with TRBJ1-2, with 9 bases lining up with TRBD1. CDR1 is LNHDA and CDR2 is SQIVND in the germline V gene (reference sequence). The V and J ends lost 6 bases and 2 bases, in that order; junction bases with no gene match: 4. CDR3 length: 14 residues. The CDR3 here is CASRGGQGNYGYTF. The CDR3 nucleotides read TGTGCCAGTAGGGGGGGACAGGGAAACTATGGCTACACCTTC. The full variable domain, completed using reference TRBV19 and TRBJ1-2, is DGGITQSPKYLFRKEGQNVTLSCEQNLNHDAMYWYRQDPGQGLRLIYYSQIVNDFQKGDIAEGYSVSREKKESFPLTVTSAQKNPTAFYLCASRGGQGNYGYTFGSGTRLTVV.

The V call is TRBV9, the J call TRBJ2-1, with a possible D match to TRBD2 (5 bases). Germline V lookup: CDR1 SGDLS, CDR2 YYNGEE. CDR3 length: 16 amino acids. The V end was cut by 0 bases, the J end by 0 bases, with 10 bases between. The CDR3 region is CASSVARGSSYNEQFF. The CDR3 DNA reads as TGTGCCAGCAGCGTAGCTCGGGGTAGCTCCTACAATGAGCAGTTCTTC.

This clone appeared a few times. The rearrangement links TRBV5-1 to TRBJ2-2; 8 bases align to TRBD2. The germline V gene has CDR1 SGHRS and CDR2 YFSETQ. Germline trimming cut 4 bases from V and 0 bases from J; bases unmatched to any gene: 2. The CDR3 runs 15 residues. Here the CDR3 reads CASSTAGANTGELFF. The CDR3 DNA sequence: TGCGCCAGCAGCACAGCGGGGGCGAACACCGGGGAGCTGTTTTTT.

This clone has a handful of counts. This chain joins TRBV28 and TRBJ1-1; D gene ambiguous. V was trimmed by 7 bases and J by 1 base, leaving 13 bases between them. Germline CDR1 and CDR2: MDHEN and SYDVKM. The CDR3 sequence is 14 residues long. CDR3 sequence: CASNTQTPNTEAFF. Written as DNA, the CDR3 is TGTGCCAGCAATACGCAGACACCGAACACTGAAGCTTTCTTT.

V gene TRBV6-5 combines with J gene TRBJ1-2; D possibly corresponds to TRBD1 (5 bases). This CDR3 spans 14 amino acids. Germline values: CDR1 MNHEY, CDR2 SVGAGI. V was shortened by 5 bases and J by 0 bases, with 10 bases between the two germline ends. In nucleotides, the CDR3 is TGTGCCAGCAGTCCCAGGGCATCTAACTATGGCTACACCTTC. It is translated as CASSPRASNYGYTF.

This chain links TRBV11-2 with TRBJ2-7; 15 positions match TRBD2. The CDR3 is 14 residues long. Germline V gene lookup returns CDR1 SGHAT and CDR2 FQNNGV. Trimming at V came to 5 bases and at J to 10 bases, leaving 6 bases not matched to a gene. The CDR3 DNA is TGTGCCAGCAGCGCCCCGGGACTAGCGGGAGGTCAGTACTTC. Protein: CASSAPGLAGGQYF.

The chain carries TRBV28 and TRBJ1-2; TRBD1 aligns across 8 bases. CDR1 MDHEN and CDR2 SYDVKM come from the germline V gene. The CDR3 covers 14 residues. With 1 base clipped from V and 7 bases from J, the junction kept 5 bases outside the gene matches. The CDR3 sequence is CASSLLGQAGGYTF. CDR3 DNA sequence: TGTGCCAGCAGTTTATTGGGACAGGCCGGTGGCTACACCTTC.

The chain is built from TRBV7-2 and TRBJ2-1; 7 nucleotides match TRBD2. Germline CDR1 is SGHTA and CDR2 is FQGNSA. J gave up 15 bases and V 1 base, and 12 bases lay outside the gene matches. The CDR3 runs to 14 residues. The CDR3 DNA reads TGTGCCAGCAGCTTAGGATCTGCGGGAGCGGTGTCGTTCTTC. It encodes CASSLGSAGAVSFF. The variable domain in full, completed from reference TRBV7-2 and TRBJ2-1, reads GAGVSQSPSNKVTEKGKDVELRCDPISGHTALYWYRQSLGQGLEFLIYFQGNSAPDKSGLPSDRFSAERTGGSVSTLTIQRTQQEDSAVYLCASSLGSAGAVSFFGPGTRLTVL.

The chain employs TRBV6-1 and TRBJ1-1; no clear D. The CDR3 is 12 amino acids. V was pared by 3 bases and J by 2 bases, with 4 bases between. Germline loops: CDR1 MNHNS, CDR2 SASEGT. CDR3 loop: CASSDRNTEAFF. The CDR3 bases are TGTGCCAGCAGTGACAGAAACACTGAAGCTTTCTTT.

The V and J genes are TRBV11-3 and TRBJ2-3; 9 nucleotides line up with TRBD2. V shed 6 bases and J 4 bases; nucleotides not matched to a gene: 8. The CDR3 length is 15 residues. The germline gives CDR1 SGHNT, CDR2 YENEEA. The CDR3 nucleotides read TGTGCCAGCAGTAGTCCGGGACTAGCTGCAGATACGCAGTATTTT. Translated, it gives CASSSPGLAADTQYF.

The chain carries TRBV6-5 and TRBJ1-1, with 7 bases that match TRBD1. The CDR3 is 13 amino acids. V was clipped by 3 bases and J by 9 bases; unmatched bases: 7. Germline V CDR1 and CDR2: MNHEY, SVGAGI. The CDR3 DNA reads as TGTGCCAGCAGTTATACAGGGGATTGGAAAGCTTTCTTT. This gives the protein CASSYTGDWKAFF.

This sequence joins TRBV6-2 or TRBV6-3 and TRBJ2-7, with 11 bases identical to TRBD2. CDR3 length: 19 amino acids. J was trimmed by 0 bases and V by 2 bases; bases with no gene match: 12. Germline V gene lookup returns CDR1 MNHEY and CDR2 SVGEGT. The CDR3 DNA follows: TGTGCCAGCAGTTACAGACCTAGCGGGAGGTTCAGTCTCTCCTACGAGCAGTACTTC. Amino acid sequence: CASSYRPSGRFSLSYEQYF.

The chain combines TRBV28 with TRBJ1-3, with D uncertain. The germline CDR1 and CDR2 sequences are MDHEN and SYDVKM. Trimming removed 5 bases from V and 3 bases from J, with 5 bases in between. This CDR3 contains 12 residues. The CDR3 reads CASSGSGNTIYF. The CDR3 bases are TGTGCCAGCAGTGGTAGTGGAAACACCATATATTTT.

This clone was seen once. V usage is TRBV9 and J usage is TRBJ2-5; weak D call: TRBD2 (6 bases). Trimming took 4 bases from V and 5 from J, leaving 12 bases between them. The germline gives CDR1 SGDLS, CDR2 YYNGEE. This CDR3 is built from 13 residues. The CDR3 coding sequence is TGTGCCAGCAGCTTGGGGGGTGAGGAGACCCAGTACTTC. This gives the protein CASSLGGEETQYF.

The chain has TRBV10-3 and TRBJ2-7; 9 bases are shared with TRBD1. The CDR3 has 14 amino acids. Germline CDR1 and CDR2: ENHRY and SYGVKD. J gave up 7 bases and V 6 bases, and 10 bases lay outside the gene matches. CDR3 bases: TGTGCCATCAGCCGACAGGGGGGCGGTTCGGAGCAGTACTTC. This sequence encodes CAISRQGGGSEQYF.

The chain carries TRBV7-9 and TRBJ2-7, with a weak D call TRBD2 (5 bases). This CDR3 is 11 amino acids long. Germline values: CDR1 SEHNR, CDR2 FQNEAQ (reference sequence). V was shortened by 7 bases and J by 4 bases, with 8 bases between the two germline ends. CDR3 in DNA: TGTGCCAGCACACGCGGGTACGAGCAGTACTTC. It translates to CASTRGYEQYF.

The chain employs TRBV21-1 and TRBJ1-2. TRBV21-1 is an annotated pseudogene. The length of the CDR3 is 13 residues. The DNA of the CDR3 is TGTGCCAGCAGCAAAGCGCTAAACTATGGCTACACCTTC. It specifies CASSKALNYGYTF.

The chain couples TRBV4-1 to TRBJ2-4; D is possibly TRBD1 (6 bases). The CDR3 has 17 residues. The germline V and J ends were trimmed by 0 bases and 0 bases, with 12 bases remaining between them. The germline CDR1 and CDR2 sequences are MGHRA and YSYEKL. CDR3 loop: CASSQDGRGLAKNIQYF. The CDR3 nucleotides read TGCGCCAGCAGCCAAGATGGCAGGGGCCTAGCCAAAAACATTCAGTACTTC.

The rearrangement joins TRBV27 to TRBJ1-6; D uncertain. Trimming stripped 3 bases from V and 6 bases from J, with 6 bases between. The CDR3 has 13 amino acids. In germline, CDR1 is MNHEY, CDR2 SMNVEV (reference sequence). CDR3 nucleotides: TGTGCCAGCAGTTTTCTCAGTAATTCACCCCTCCACTTT. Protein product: CASSFLSNSPLHF.